This TCR beta chain originates from a study of blood T cells in healthy people across ages. Regarding the study as a whole: Higher naive T cell percentage went strongly together with higher TCR beta diversity. Any conclusive comparison of naive versus antigen-experienced cells was prevented by using unsorted PBMCs.

Per sample, at least 5.5 micrograms of total RNA were extracted. This clonotype came up a few times. Its antigen is unknown. Then a second PCR, running about 6 to 12 cycles, was carried out with a sample-barcoded 5' primer and a J-beta primer mix. Through a template-switch adaptor with 12 random nucleotides, each cDNA molecule received a tag. TCRdb reprocessed the 5' RACE reads via MiXCR and lists one record per CDR3 protein. The data hold approximately 1,700,000 distinct CDR3 sequences, with more than 35% observed a single time. Germline loops: CDR1 MGHRA, CDR2 YSYEKL. The CDR3 covers 16 residues. Trimming cost V 4 bases and J 0 bases, with 15 bases left between them.

Sequencing input: blood. The J gene is TRBJ1-2, the V gene TRBV4-1; D ambiguous. The sequence was obtained from a human donor in good health. The CDR3 region is CASSRGVGNTNYGYTF. DNA for the CDR3: TGCGCCAGCAGCCGAGGAGTAGGAAATACTAACTATGGCTACACCTTC.